This passage covers 9 T cell receptor beta chains from one sample sequenced in a study of blood T cell repertoires in COVID-19. The data were produced by immunoSEQ multiplex PCR, yet TCRdb's version contains in-frame clones alone and is incomplete. The sample yields over 35,000 clones, 79% seen once. The sample comprised peripheral blood. Receptors were obtained from a man in his 70s with acute or convalescent COVID-19.

V usage is TRBV11-3 and J usage is TRBJ2-7, with 8 bases identical to TRBD2. Germline trimming cut 4 bases from V and 5 bases from J; bases unmatched to any gene: 4. CDR3 length: 13 amino acids. CDR1 and CDR2 from the germline V gene are SGHNT and YENEEA. The DNA of the CDR3 is TGTGCCAGCAGCTCCTCGACTAGCGACGAGCAGTACTTC. Protein sequence: CASSSSTSDEQYF. Full variable domain (remainder filled in from reference TRBV11-3 and TRBJ2-7): EAGVVQSPRYKIIEKKQPVAFWCNPISGHNTLYWYLQNLGQGPELLIRYENEEAVDDSQLPKDRFSAERLKGVDSTLKIQPAELGDSAVYLCASSSSTSDEQYFGPGTRLTVT.

This chain uses TRBV28 with TRBJ1-5; D remains unclear. V was clipped by 3 bases and J by 7 bases, with 19 bases between them. There are 16 residues in the CDR3. CDR1 and CDR2 from the germline V gene are MDHEN and SYDVKM. The CDR3 coding sequence is TGTGCCAGCAGTTTCAGTTCCGGAGGCGCGGAACAGCCCCAGCATTTT. Translating it yields CASSFSSGGAEQPQHF.

The chain links TRBV27 to TRBJ2-7, with D possibly TRBD2 on 6 matching bases. This CDR3 is built from 15 residues. Trimming stripped 4 bases from V and 0 bases from J, with 13 bases between. Germline CDR1 reads MNHEY; CDR2 reads SMNVEV (reference sequence). The CDR3 DNA is TGTGCCAGCAGTTGGGACTCACTGTCCTCCTACGAGCAGTACTTC. This translates into CASSWDSLSSYEQYF.

The chain joins TRBV29-1 to TRBJ2-1, with 7 bases identical to TRBD1. CDR1 and CDR2 from the germline V gene are SQVTM and ANQGSEA. V trimming: 7 bases; J trimming: 5 bases; junction bases outside the gene matches: 8. This CDR3 has 13 residues. The CDR3 sequence is CSAGQALNNEQFF. CDR3 coding DNA: TGCAGCGCTGGACAGGCGCTCAACAATGAGCAGTTCTTC.

The count of this clone is one. This chain connects TRBV7-3 to TRBJ2-1; D possibly corresponds to TRBD2 (6 bases). Germline-derived CDR1 and CDR2 are SGHTA and FQGTGA. Trimming shortened V by 5 bases and J by 0 bases, and 11 bases separated the two germline ends. CDR3 length: 15 residues. This CDR3 reads CASSLIAASYNEQFF. In DNA, the CDR3 is TGTGCCAGCAGCCTAATAGCGGCCTCCTACAATGAGCAGTTCTTC.

This chain uses TRBV3-1 (or the pseudogene TRBV3-2) with TRBJ2-7; TRBD2 matches at 7 bases. Germline lookup yields CDR1 LGHDT and CDR2 YNNKEL (reference sequence). V lost 2 bases and J lost 2; bases outside the gene matches: 9. The CDR3 has 16 residues. CDR3 in amino acids: CASSQNIPSGTYEQYF. The CDR3 DNA is TGTGCCAGCAGCCAAAATATCCCTAGCGGTACCTACGAGCAGTACTTC.

This clone was observed a single time. The chain couples TRBV6-6 to TRBJ1-4, with 9 bases fitting TRBD1. Unmatched junction bases numbered 6, after V lost 5 bases and J lost 5 bases. In germline, CDR1 is MNHNY, CDR2 SVGAGI (reference sequence). This CDR3 is 15 amino acids long. The CDR3 reads CASSEPGQGNEKLFF. The DNA of the CDR3 is TGTGCCAGCAGTGAGCCGGGACAGGGAAATGAAAAACTGTTTTTT.

This clone was seen more than once but under ten times. V gene TRBV10-3 combines with J gene TRBJ2-1, with D perhaps TRBD2 (5 bases). CDR1 ENHRY and CDR2 SYGVKD come from the germline V gene. The V and J ends lost 0 bases and 15 bases respectively, with 9 bases between them. This CDR3 is 11 amino acids long. CDR3 nucleotide sequence: TGTGCCATCAGTGAGTCGAGACTACCGTTCTTC. Protein: CAISESRLPFF.

The chain employs TRBV29-1 and TRBJ2-7; D perhaps matches TRBD1 (6 bases). CDR3 length equals 10 residues. CDR1 is SQVTM, CDR2 ANQGSEA, per germline. The V end was cut by 5 bases, the J end by 5 bases, with 7 bases between. The CDR3 region is CSVSGDEQYF. CDR3 DNA sequence: TGCAGCGTTTCAGGGGACGAGCAGTACTTC.